The 4 T cell receptor beta chains below all came from one sample that was sequenced in a study of early T cells in non-severe SARS-CoV-2 infection. TCRdb used MiXCR to reprocess the 5' RACE reads, holding one entry per CDR3 protein. The sample yields about 27,000 distinct CDR3 sequences, more than 3.5% seen once. Specimen: whole blood. The receptors were sampled from an adult who was a healthcare worker with PCR-confirmed SARS-CoV-2 infection or an uninfected control (not recorded which).

This clonotype was recorded a few times. This chain's CDR3 is CASSRGGLAKNIQYF. CDR3 bases: TGTGCCAGCAGCAGAGGAGGTCTAGCCAAAAACATTCAGTACTTC. The chain is built from TRBV6-1 and TRBJ2-4, with D possibly matching TRBD2 (5 bases). Between the trimmed V and J ends, which lost 6 bases and 0 bases, there was a span of 12 bases. There are 15 residues in the CDR3. CDR1 and CDR2 (germline): MNHNS, SASEGT.

This clonotype came up many times. The CDR3 loop reads CASSYSALAGLYEQYF. The CDR3 coding sequence is TGTGCCAGCAGTTACTCAGCACTAGCGGGGCTCTACGAGCAGTACTTC. The chain links TRBV6-5 to TRBJ2-7, with 10 nucleotides matching TRBD2. CDR1 and CDR2 (germline): MNHEY, SVGAGI. The trim removed 0 bases at V and 3 bases at J, leaving 5 bases unmatched. The CDR3 extends over 16 amino acids.

This clonotype was observed a few times. At one boundary the junction diverges from the germline segment, which might be a read error. V and J are TRBV7-7 and TRBJ2-5; the D gene is possibly TRBD2 (6 bases). From germline, CDR1 is SSHAT and CDR2 FNYEAQ (reference sequence). CDR3 length: 15 residues. CDR3 residues: CASSRTPRGGETQYF. The CDR3, as DNA: TGTGCTAGCAGCCGAACCCCAAGGGGAGGAGAGACCCAGTACTTC.

This clonotype has a count of ten or more. The chain carries TRBV5-5 and TRBJ2-1; no reliable D call. V dropped 0 bases and J dropped 4 bases, with 8 bases sitting between them. CDR1 is SGHKS, CDR2 YYEKEE, per germline (reference sequence). This CDR3 has 14 amino acids. The CDR3 is CASSLALGYNEQFF. The CDR3 nucleotides read TGTGCCAGCAGCTTGGCCCTAGGGTACAATGAGCAGTTCTTC.